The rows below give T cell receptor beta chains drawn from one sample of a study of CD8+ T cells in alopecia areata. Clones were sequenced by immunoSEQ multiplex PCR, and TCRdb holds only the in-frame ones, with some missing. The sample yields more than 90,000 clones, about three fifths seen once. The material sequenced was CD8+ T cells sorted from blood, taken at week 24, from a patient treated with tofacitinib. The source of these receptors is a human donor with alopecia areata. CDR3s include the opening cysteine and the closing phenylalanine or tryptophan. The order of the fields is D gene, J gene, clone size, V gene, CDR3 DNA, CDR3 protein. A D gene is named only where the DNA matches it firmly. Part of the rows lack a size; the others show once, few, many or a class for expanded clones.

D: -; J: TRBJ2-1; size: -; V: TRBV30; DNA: TGTGCCTGGAGTGTACAGCTATACAATGAGCAGTTCTTC; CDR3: CAWSVQLYNEQFF
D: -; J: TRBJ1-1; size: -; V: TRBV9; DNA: TGTGCCAGCAGCGTATCGGCCTACACTGAAGCTTTCTTT; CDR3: CASSVSAYTEAFF
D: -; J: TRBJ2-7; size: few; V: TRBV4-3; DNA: TGCGCCAGCAGCCAAGGACCGACGGGGGCGGACTACGAGCAGTACTTC; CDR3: CASSQGPTGADYEQYF
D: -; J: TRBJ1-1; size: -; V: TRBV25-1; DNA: TGTGCCAGCACCCAATGGGGGGGAGACACTGAAGCTTTCTTT; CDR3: CASTQWGGDTEAFF
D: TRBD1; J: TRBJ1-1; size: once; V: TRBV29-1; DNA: TGCAGCGTTGGGGCGGGACAGCTGAACACTGAAGCTTTCTTT; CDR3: CSVGAGQLNTEAFF
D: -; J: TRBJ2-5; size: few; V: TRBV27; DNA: TGTGCCAGCAGTTTATCGGGCCGGGGGGCGCTCTGGACCCAGTACTTC; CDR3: CASSLSGRGALWTQYF
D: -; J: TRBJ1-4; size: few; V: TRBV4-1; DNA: TGCGCCAGCAGCCAAGAAAACAGATATAATGAAAAACTGTTTTTT; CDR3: CASSQENRYNEKLFF
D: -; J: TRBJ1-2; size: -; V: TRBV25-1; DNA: TGTGCCAGCGGCGGAGAAGGGGCGCGCGGCTACACCTTC; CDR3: CASGGEGARGYTF
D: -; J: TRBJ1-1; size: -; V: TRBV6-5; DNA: TGTGCCAGCAGTTACTCGCTGGCAAAAGGGAACACTGAAGCTTTCTTT; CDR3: CASSYSLAKGNTEAFF
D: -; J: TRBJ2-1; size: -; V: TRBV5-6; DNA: TGTGCCGGCGGCGGGCAGGAGGCCAATGAGCAGTTCTTC; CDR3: CAGGGQEANEQFF
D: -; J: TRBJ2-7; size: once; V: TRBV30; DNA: TGTGCCTGGGGGCACTACGAGCAGTACTTC; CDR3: CAWGHYEQYF
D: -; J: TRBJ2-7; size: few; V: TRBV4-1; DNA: TGCGCCAGCAGCCAAGGGGTAGCCTACGAGCAGTACTTC; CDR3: CASSQGVAYEQYF
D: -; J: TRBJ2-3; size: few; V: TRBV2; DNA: TGTGCCAGCACCCCGTCCCCGGGGACGCTAACAGATACGCAGTATTTT; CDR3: CASTPSPGTLTDTQYF
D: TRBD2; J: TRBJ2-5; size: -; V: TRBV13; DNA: TGTGCCAGCAGCTTAAGGCGAGCCCTCGGGGGGGACCAGTACTTC; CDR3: CASSLRRALGGDQYF
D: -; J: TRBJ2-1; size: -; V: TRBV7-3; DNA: TGTGCCAGCAGCCCCGGGAACAGCTTTTACAATGAGCAGTTCTTC; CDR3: CASSPGNSFYNEQFF
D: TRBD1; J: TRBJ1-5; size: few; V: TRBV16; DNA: TGTGCCAGCAGCCAATCACCCCCAGGGGGTAACCAGCCCCAGCATTTT; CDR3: CASSQSPPGGNQPQHF
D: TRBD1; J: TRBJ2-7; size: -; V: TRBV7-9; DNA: TGTGCCAGCAGCGCCGGGACAGACTACGAGCAGTACTTC; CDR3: CASSAGTDYEQYF
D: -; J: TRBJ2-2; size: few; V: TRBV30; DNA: TGTGCCTGGAGTTCAGTAAACACCGGGGAGCTGTTTTTT; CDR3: CAWSSVNTGELFF
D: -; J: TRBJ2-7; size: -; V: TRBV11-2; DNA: TGTGCCAGCAGCCAGGACAGTGACTACGAGCAGTACTTC; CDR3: CASSQDSDYEQYF
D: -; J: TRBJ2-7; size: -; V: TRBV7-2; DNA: TGTGCCAGCAGCTTAGCCGGGACCTCCTACGAGCAGTACTTC; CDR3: CASSLAGTSYEQYF
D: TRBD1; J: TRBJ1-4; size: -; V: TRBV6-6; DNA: TGTGCCAGCAGTTCCGGGACAGGGAACGAAAAGCTGTTTTTT; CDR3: CASSSGTGNEKLFF
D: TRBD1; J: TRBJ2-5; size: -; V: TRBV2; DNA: TGTGCCAGCAGTCGCAGGCCCGCAGGGGGCCAAGAGACCCAGTACTTC; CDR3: CASSRRPAGGQETQYF
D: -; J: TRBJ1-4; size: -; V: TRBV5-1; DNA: TGCGCCAGCAGCTTGGATGGACAGCCTTCTAATGAAAAACTGTTTTTT; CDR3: CASSLDGQPSNEKLFF
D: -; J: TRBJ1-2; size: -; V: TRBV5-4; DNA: TGTGCCAGCAGCTTGGGGGCTGGGGGCTACACCTTC; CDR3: CASSLGAGGYTF
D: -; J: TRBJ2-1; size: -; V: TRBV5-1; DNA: TGCGCCAGCAGCTTGTGGACGTCCTACAATGAGCAGTTCTTC; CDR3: CASSLWTSYNEQFF
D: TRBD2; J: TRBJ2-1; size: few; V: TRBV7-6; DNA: TGTGCCAGCAGCTTAGGGACTAGCGGGGGGGCAGCTGAGCAGTTCTTC; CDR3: CASSLGTSGGAAEQFF
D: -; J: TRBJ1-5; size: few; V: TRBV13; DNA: TGTGCCAGCAGCTTGGGAGAGGTTGATCAGCCCCAGCATTTT; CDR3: CASSLGEVDQPQHF
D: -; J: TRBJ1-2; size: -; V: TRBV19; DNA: TGTGCCAGTAGTACTGGGACTTATGGCTACACCTTC; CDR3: CASSTGTYGYTF
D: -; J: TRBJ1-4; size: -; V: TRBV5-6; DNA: TGTGCCAGCAGCTTGCAGGAAGAAAAACTGTTTTTT; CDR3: CASSLQEEKLFF
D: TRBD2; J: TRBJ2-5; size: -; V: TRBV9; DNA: TGTGCCAGCAGTTTCTCAGCTAGCGGGGTTAAGACCCAGTACTTC; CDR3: CASSFSASGVKTQYF
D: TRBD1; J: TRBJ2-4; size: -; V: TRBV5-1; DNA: TGCGCCAGCAGCCCAGGGACAGGGGTGGACATTCAGTACTTC; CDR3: CASSPGTGVDIQYF
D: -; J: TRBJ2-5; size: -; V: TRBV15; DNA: TGTGCCACCAGCAGAGAACAGGGCCAAGAGACCCAGTACTTC; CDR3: CATSREQGQETQYF
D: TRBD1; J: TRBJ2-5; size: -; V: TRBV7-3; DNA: TGTGCCAGCAGCCCGGGGACAGGGGGAGAGACCCAGTACTTC; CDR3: CASSPGTGGETQYF
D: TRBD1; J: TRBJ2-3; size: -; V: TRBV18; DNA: TGTGCCAGCTCACCACAGACAGGGGACACAGATACGCAGTATTTT; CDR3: CASSPQTGDTDTQYF
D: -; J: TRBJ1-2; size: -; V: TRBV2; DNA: TGTGCCAGCAGCCCGACAGACTCTAACTATGGCTACACCTTC; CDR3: CASSPTDSNYGYTF
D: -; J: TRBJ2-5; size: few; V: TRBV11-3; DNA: TGTGCCAGCAGCTTAACCGAACAGGCGGAGGAGACCCAGTACTTC; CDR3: CASSLTEQAEETQYF
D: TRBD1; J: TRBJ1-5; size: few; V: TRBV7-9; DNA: TGTGCCAGCAGCTCCGGACAGGGAGGACAGCCCCAGCATTTT; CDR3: CASSSGQGGQPQHF